The entry below describes one TCR beta chain. Its antigen remains unidentified. A deep-level run was used for the assay. Only in-frame clones appear in the TCRdb table, and some are missing; sequencing was by immunoSEQ multiplex PCR. The table includes 1.5 million to 2.5 million clones, about 95% detected once. The source of the sample is a study of shared clonotypes between healthy human individuals. General observations from the study: Clonotype sharing among donors was expected to depend on sequencing depth. Though the depth was large, rarefaction showed that sorted-subset sequencing was incomplete.

Selected positively for CCR7 and CD45RO-negative, naive CD8 cells excluded terminally differentiated effector memory CD45RA+ cells. Among the donors, all were Caucasian adults who lived in Nashville, Tennessee. This receptor was taken from a man between 18 and 35 years old in good health. What was sequenced was naive CD8+ T cells sorted from blood.

CDR3 in amino acids: CASSLATVNTEAFF. The CDR3 DNA is TGTGCCAGCAGCTTAGCGACAGTCAACACTGAAGCTTTCTTT. The chain employs TRBV7-6 and TRBJ1-1; D is perhaps TRBD1 (5 bases). CDR3 length equals 14 residues. V dropped 0 bases and J dropped 2 bases, with 7 bases sitting between them. The germline CDR1 and CDR2 sequences are SGHVS and FNYEAQ.